The present T cell receptor beta chain was sequenced within a study of T cell changes during pregnancy in multiple sclerosis. V shed 4 bases, J shed 0 bases, and the junction held 0 bases outside the gene matches. The CDR3 has 14 residues. From germline, CDR1 is SGHTA and CDR2 FQGTGA. Generated by immunoSEQ multiplex PCR, the TCRdb table keeps only in-frame clones and is missing some. The sample contains approximately 41,000 clones, about nine tenths of which appear only once. The sequenced material came from PBMCs (not recorded whether the cells were cultured). The chain couples TRBV7-3 to TRBJ2-7, with TRBD2 matching over 10 bases. The TCR was taken from a female donor with multiple sclerosis, enrolled in a pregnancy study. The CDR3 DNA follows: TGTGCCAGCAGCTCTAGCGGGAGCTCCTACGAGCAGTACTTC. It translates to CASSSSGSSYEQYF.